A selection of T cell receptor beta chains follows, all from one sample in a study of CD8 T cells in Susac syndrome. TCRdb ran MiXCR on the immunoSEQ multiplex PCR reads and lists one entry per CDR3 protein. The sample includes 200,000 or so distinct CDR3 sequences, 90% to 95% of them seen just once. The sample was CD4+ T cells from PBMCs. The source of these receptors is a human donor with multiple sclerosis. The CDR3 runs from the conserved cysteine through the conserved F or W. Each record gives: V gene, clone size, CDR3 protein. Some rows have no size entry. The others give once, few or many, or a class for an expanded clone.

TRBV20-1 | . | CSARGAGLGTGGRNEQFF
TRBV12-3/TRBV12-4 | . | CASSKGTGGYEQYF
TRBV18 | once | CASSPAARSTDTQYF
TRBV23-1 | . | CASSQSTGTTDTQYF
TRBV4-2 | . | CASSRAEGGGPEQYF
TRBV29-1 | . | CSVAINRYTEAFF
TRBV7-9 | . | CASSLMGGLNEQFF
TRBV14 | . | CASSISGGGPYEQYF
TRBV24-1 | . | CATSDLRLAGGNEQFF
TRBV4-2 | . | CASSQDMRGETGELFF
TRBV14 | . | CASSLGTPSEQYF
TRBV7-9 | once | CASSLPRTGVEQYF
TRBV6-1 | . | CASSEGTGGGYF
TRBV5-6 | . | CASSLSGDGTQYF
TRBV27 | . | CASRVGSDYGYTF
TRBV29-1 | . | CSAGGGGKNIQYF